One sample yielded the 31 T cell receptor beta chains listed below, sequenced in a study of T cells in Graves' hyperthyroidism and ophthalmopathy. From RNA transcripts, TCR beta CDR3 regions were amplified. TCR CDR3 regions were first amplified by RT-PCR with HTBI primers. Via MiXCR, TCRdb re-called the multiplex PCR reads, giving one row per CDR3 protein. The data hold a few hundred thousand distinct CDR3 sequences, with 14% observed a single time. Source material: blood. The receptors were sampled from a woman between 40 and 55 years old with Graves' hyperthyroidism.

In its sample, this clonotype was seen many times. The gene calls are TRBV30 and TRBJ2-3; a possible D gene is TRBD2 (6 bases). The CDR3 spans 15 residues. Germline CDR1 GTSNPN, CDR2 SVGIG (reference sequence). V gave up 0 bases and J gave up 0 bases, with 10 bases separating them. The CDR3 here is CAWSVKRASTDTQYF. For the CDR3, the DNA is TGTGCCTGGAGTGTAAAGCGGGCAAGCACAGATACGCAGTATTTT.

This clonotype was counted at least ten times. The chain carries TRBV29-1 and TRBJ2-7; the match to TRBD2 covers 12 bases. With V trimmed by 4 bases and J by 0 bases, 4 bases remained unmatched. Germline CDR1 reads SQVTM; CDR2 reads ANQGSEA. This CDR3 comprises 15 residues. For the CDR3, the DNA is TGCAGCGTTGGACTAGCGGGAGTCTCCTCCTACGAGCAGTACTTC. This codes for CSVGLAGVSSYEQYF.

This clonotype showed up just a few times. The chain is built from TRBV12-3 or TRBV12-4 and TRBJ1-3; 11 positions match TRBD1. The CDR3 is 19 amino acids. V shed 3 bases and J 0 bases; nucleotides not matched to a gene: 10. The DNA of the CDR3 is TGTGCCAGCAGTTTTAGCGGGACAGGGGGTAAGGACTCTGGAAACACCATATATTTT. It codes for CASSFSGTGGKDSGNTIYF.

J is TRBJ2-2 and V is TRBV6-1; TRBD1 matches 9 bases. V dropped 10 bases and J dropped 5; count of bases not matched to a gene: 11. The CDR3 is 15 amino acids. Germline CDR1 is MNHNS and CDR2 is SASEGT. The CDR3 loop reads CATKQGTGLTGELFF. CDR3 sequence (DNA): TGTGCCACCAAACAAGGGACAGGGCTAACCGGGGAGCTGTTTTTT.

This clonotype was observed many times. This chain uses TRBV30 with TRBJ1-1; possibly TRBD1 for D (5 bases). The CDR3 sequence is 14 residues long. Germline lookup yields CDR1 GTSNPN and CDR2 SVGIG (reference sequence). Trimming shortened V by 8 bases and J by 0 bases, and 16 bases separated the two germline ends. The CDR3 DNA sequence: TGTGCCGGGGGAACCGGGACGGTGAACACTGAAGCTTTCTTT. Protein: CAGGTGTVNTEAFF.

The chain uses TRBV5-4 and TRBJ2-7; 11 bases line up with TRBD1. CDR3 length: 16 residues. Germline CDR1 and CDR2: SGHNT and YYREEE (reference sequence). V shed 4 bases and J 3 bases; nucleotides not matched to a gene: 9. The CDR3 bases are TGTGCCAGCAGCCAGATAGGGACAGGGGGAGGCTACGAGCAGTACTTC. Translating it yields CASSQIGTGGGYEQYF.

In the case of this clonotype: A single base separates this from a much larger clone, so it may be a read error. CDR3 DNA sequence: TGTGCCAGCAGCTCTTTAAGCTCCCATAATTCACCCCTCCACTTT. It specifies CASSSLSSHNSPLHF. The gene calls are TRBV28 and TRBJ1-6; D is unclear. The CDR3 spans 15 residues. Germline assignment: CDR1 MDHEN and CDR2 SYDVKM.

With respect to this clonotype: It may be a read error: a sequence one base away is much more abundant. This rearrangement joins TRBV3-1 to TRBJ1-3; D may be TRBD1 (6 bases). Germline values: CDR1 LGHDT, CDR2 YNNKEL (reference sequence). This CDR3 contains 16 residues. The V end lost 2 bases, the J end lost 3 bases, and 14 bases lay between the germline ends. Here the CDR3 DNA reads TGTGCCAGCAGCCAAACCCGGGGGGCAATTGGAAACACCATATATTTT. Its protein product is CASSQTRGAIGNTIYF.

The rearrangement joins TRBV6-6 to TRBJ1-1; a possible D gene is TRBD1 (5 bases). This CDR3 is built from 12 residues. Germline V gives CDR1 MNHNY, CDR2 SVGAGI (reference sequence). V lost 2 bases and J lost 9, with 10 bases in between. This CDR3 is CASSYGGKKAFF. The CDR3 coding sequence is TGTGCCAGCAGTTACGGGGGGAAAAAAGCTTTCTTT.

This clonotype was seen repeatedly, ten times or more. The rearrangement uses TRBV28 and TRBJ2-5, with 14 bases fitting TRBD2. CDR1 and CDR2 (germline): MDHEN, SYDVKM. Trimming cost V 1 base and J 5 bases; bases outside gene matches: 6. The CDR3 totals 17 residues. The chain's CDR3 is CASSLLPGLAGEETQYF. CDR3 bases: TGTGCCAGCAGTTTATTACCGGGACTAGCGGGAGAGGAGACCCAGTACTTC. The full variable domain, its missing parts supplied by reference TRBV28 and TRBJ2-5, is DVKVTQSSRYLVKRTGEKVFLECVQDMDHENMFWYRQDPGLGLRLIYFSYDVKMKEKGDIPEGYSVSREKKERFSLILESASTNQTSMYLCASSLLPGLAGEETQYFGPGTRLLVL.

This chain links TRBV7-9 with TRBJ2-1; a possible D gene is TRBD2 (6 bases). Between the trimmed V and J ends, which lost 3 bases and 8 bases, there was a span of 14 bases. CDR1 is SEHNR, CDR2 FQNEAQ, per germline (reference sequence). The CDR3 has 14 residues. In nucleotides, the CDR3 is TGTGCCAGCAGCTTGGCGGGATTAGGAGATGAGCAGTTCTTC. As protein: CASSLAGLGDEQFF.

With respect to this clonotype: The junction departs from germline at one end; a sequencing error may be responsible. The chain is built from TRBV5-1 and TRBJ2-1; D remains unclear. The CDR3 covers 16 residues. Per germline, CDR1 SGHRS and CDR2 YFSETQ. The CDR3 loop is CAGSPESRASYNEQFF. The CDR3 region has the DNA TGCGCCGGCAGCCCGGAATCTCGCGCCTCCTACAATGAGCAGTTCTTC.

A word on this clonotype: A much larger clone lies a single base off, so this may be a read error. The J gene is TRBJ2-1, the V gene TRBV20-1, with 8 nucleotides matching TRBD2. Germline V gene data show CDR1 as DFQATT and CDR2 as SNEGSKA (reference sequence). This CDR3 contains 13 residues. The CDR3 coding sequence is TGCAGTGAGCTTAGCGGGAAAGGGAATGAGCAGCTCTTC. Translating it yields CSELSGKGNEQLF.

The genes are TRBV19 and TRBJ2-7, with 8 bases lining up with TRBD1. CDR3 length equals 13 residues. J lost 3 bases, V lost 3 bases, and 1 base had no gene match. CDR1 is LNHDA and CDR2 is SQIVND in the germline V gene (reference sequence). The CDR3 bases are TGTGCCAGTAGTATTGACAGGGGCTACGAGCAGTACTTC. Translated: CASSIDRGYEQYF.

This clonotype occurred many times. In DNA form, the CDR3 reads TGTGCCTGGAGTAGAAGCTCAGGGAGCTCCTACAATGAGCAGTTCTTC. Translation: CAWSRSSGSSYNEQFF. The J gene is TRBJ2-1, the V gene TRBV30, with D perhaps being TRBD1 or TRBD2 (5 bases each). The CDR3 is 16 residues long. Looked up from germline, CDR1 is GTSNPN and CDR2 is SVGIG (reference sequence). Trimming removed 2 bases at V and 0 bases at J, with 14 bases between.

The chain recombines TRBV20-1 with TRBJ2-2; no firm D call. The CDR3 is 14 residues long. From germline, CDR1 is DFQATT and CDR2 SNEGSKA (reference sequence). V was cut by 2 bases and J by 7 bases, with 14 bases left in between. CDR3 protein: CSARLTHRVGELFF. The CDR3 region has the DNA TGCAGTGCTAGACTCACCCATCGAGTCGGGGAGCTGTTTTTT.

Comment on this clonotype: One base away lies a much larger clone, so this may be a sequencing read error. This chain uses TRBV9 with TRBJ2-7, with 7 bases identical to TRBD1. Unmatched junction bases numbered 14, after V lost 4 bases and J lost 7 bases. This CDR3 has 15 amino acids. Germline assignment: CDR1 SGDLS and CDR2 YYNGEE. The CDR3 sequence: CASSPSGTEDNEQYF. DNA of the CDR3: TGTGCCAGCAGCCCATCCGGGACAGAAGACAATGAGCAGTACTTC.

At least ten counts were recorded for this clonotype. The V call is TRBV20-1, the J call TRBJ2-5; TRBD2 might be the D (6 bases). The CDR3 has 14 residues. Trimming took 0 bases from V and 3 from J, leaving 11 bases between them. From germline, CDR1 is DFQATT and CDR2 SNEGSKA (reference sequence). The CDR3 nucleotides are TGCAGTGCTAGAGATACGTTAGCGGAAGAGACCCAGTACTTC. Its protein product is CSARDTLAEETQYF.

This clonotype was detected a few times. This sequence joins TRBV14 and TRBJ2-3; D is perhaps TRBD2 (6 bases). Deletions cut 4 bases from V and 13 bases from J, with 18 bases between. Germline CDR1 is SGHDN and CDR2 is FVKESK. The CDR3 covers 13 residues. CDR3 in DNA: TGTGCCAGCAGCCGAGCTCTGGGGAGGAGAGAGTATTTT. Translating gives CASSRALGRREYF. The entire variable domain, with the rest obtained from reference TRBV14 and TRBJ2-3, is as follows: EAGVTQFPSHSVIEKGQTVTLRCDPISGHDNLYWYRRVMGKEIKFLLHFVKESKQDESGMPNNRFLAERTGGTYSTLKVQPAELEDSGVYFCASSRALGRREYFGPGTRLTVL.

The rearrangement joins TRBV20-1 to TRBJ1-4; the match to TRBD1 covers 7 bases. V dropped 3 bases and J dropped 2; count of bases not matched to a gene: 3. The germline V gene encodes CDR1 DFQATT and CDR2 SNEGSKA (reference sequence). CDR3 length equals 14 residues. CDR3 amino acids: CSASSGQTNEKLFF. The CDR3 DNA follows: TGCAGTGCTAGTTCGGGACAGACTAATGAAAAACTGTTTTTT.

This clonotype showed up many times. The chain employs TRBV3-1 and TRBJ1-6; D unresolved. This CDR3 comprises 14 residues. Trimming took off 4 bases at V and 8 bases at J, with 12 bases between the two ends. Per germline, CDR1 LGHDT and CDR2 YNNKEL (reference sequence). CDR3 in amino acids: CASSLAAGDSPLHF. The CDR3 nucleotides read TGTGCCAGCAGCCTAGCGGCGGGTGATTCACCCCTCCACTTT.

This clonotype was recorded at least ten times. The chain has TRBV7-2 and TRBJ2-2; D unresolved. This CDR3 region has 15 residues. In germline, CDR1 is SGHTA, CDR2 FQGNSA. V was cut by 3 bases and J by 3 bases, with 11 bases left in between. Here the CDR3 DNA reads TGTGCCAGCAGCTTTTTTCAGTCAGACACCGGGGAGCTGTTTTTT. This gives the protein CASSFFQSDTGELFF.

A few counts support this clonotype. The junction and the germline gene differ at one end; a read error may be behind it. This chain joins TRBV12-3 or TRBV12-4 and TRBJ2-5; 10 nucleotides agree with TRBD2. This CDR3 region has 15 residues. CDR3 protein: CASSLGAGGPETQYF. The CDR3 DNA follows: TGTGCCAGCAGCTTAGGAGCGGGAGGGCCCGAGACCCAGTACTTC.

This clonotype was picked up a small number of times. V gene TRBV5-1 combines with J gene TRBJ1-1; tentative D call: TRBD1 (5 bases). Per germline, CDR1 SGHRS and CDR2 YFSETQ. This CDR3 has 14 residues. Trimming removed 1 base from V and 0 bases from J, with 7 bases in between. CDR3 in DNA: TGCGCCAGCAGCTTGCCGGGGGTGAACACTGAAGCTTTCTTT. This gives the protein CASSLPGVNTEAFF.

This clonotype was counted at least ten times. This chain uses TRBV6-1 with TRBJ1-5; D is ambiguous. The V gene's germline CDR1 is MNHNS and CDR2 SASEGT. Trimming pared 5 bases from V and 4 bases from J, leaving 9 bases between. The CDR3 covers 13 residues. The CDR3: CASSYLINQPQHF. The CDR3 DNA reads TGTGCCAGCAGTTACCTCATAAATCAGCCCCAGCATTTT.

About this clonotype itself: A much bigger clone sits one base away, suggesting this may be a read error. The rearrangement uses TRBV27 and TRBJ2-1; 8 positions agree with TRBD2. Germline-derived CDR1 and CDR2 are MNHEY and SMNVEV (reference sequence). V gave up 6 bases and J gave up 4 bases; unmatched junction bases: 8. CDR3 length: 15 amino acids. The CDR3 here is CASSLQLAVYNEQFF. The CDR3 DNA is TGTGCCAGCAGCCTACAACTAGCGGTGTACAATGAGCAGTTCTTC.

This clonotype was detected a few times. The J gene is TRBJ2-1, the V gene TRBV27; D perhaps matches TRBD2 (5 bases). Germline-derived CDR1 and CDR2 are MNHEY and SMNVEV (reference sequence). Trimming pared 5 bases from V and 9 bases from J, leaving 14 bases between. This CDR3 comprises 13 residues. CDR3 sequence reads: CASSVTSEAEQFF. The CDR3 region has the DNA TGTGCCAGCAGTGTAACTAGTGAGGCTGAGCAGTTCTTC.

This clonotype appeared many times. This chain uses TRBV3-1 with TRBJ1-1; D perhaps matches TRBD1 (6 bases). This CDR3 is 14 amino acids long. In germline, CDR1 is LGHDT, CDR2 YNNKEL (reference sequence). Trimming took off 2 bases at V and 5 bases at J, with 12 bases between the two ends. The CDR3 region has the DNA TGTGCCAGCAGCCAATCGGGGGCAGGTACTGAAGCTTTCTTT. It specifies CASSQSGAGTEAFF.

With regard to this clonotype: The junction does not match germline at one end; this may be a read error. In nucleotides, the CDR3 is TGCAGCGTGTCGTATTCGAGCTCCCACGAGCAGTACTTC. Amino acids: CSVSYSSSHEQYF. This sequence joins TRBV29-1 and TRBJ2-7; D gene unclear. The germline V gene has CDR1 SQVTM and CDR2 ANQGSEA. The CDR3 runs 13 residues.

This clonotype was seen many times. The chain uses TRBV28 and TRBJ2-7, with TRBD1 identical over 8 bases. With V trimmed by 11 bases and J by 5 bases, 17 bases remained unmatched. CDR1 is MDHEN, CDR2 SYDVKM, per germline. The CDR3 length is 15 residues. The CDR3 sequence is CACSTGDRLWDEQYF. The CDR3 nucleotides read TGTGCCTGTTCCACGGGGGACAGGCTCTGGGACGAGCAGTACTTC.

In this sample, this clonotype turned up many times. The chain employs TRBV3-1 and TRBJ2-1; tentatively, D is TRBD2 (6 bases). Germline CDR1 reads LGHDT; CDR2 reads YNNKEL (reference sequence). V dropped 4 bases and J dropped 5 bases, with 15 bases sitting between them. The CDR3 spans 15 residues. The CDR3 region has the DNA TGTGCCAGCAGCCCCTCGGAGGGCGGCAACAATGAGCAGTTCTTC. Amino acid sequence: CASSPSEGGNNEQFF.